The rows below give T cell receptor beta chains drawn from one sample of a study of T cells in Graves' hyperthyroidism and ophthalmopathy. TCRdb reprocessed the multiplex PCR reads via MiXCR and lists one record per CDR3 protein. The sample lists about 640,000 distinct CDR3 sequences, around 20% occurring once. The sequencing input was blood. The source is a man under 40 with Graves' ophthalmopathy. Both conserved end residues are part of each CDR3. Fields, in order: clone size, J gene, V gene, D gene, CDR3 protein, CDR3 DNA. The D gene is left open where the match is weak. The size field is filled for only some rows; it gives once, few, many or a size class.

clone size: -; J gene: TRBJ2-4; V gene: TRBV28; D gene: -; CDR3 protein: CASRVLAKNIQYF; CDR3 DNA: TGTGCCAGCAGAGTACTAGCCAAAAACATTCAGTACTTC
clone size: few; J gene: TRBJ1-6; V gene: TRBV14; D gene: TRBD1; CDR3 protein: CASSQTGGHNSPLHF; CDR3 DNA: TGTGCCAGCAGCCAAACAGGGGGCCACAATTCACCCCTCCACTTT
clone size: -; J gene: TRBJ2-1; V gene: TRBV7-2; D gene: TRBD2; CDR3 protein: CASSAGLAGRSYNEQFF; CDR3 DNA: TGTGCCAGCAGCGCGGGACTAGCGGGCCGCTCCTACAATGAGCAGTTCTTC
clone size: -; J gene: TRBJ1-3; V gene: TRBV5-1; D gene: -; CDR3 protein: CASSLAGSTGNTIYF; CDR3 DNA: TGCGCCAGCAGCTTGGCCGGATCGACTGGAAACACCATATATTTT
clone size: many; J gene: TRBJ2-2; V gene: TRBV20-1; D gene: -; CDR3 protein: CSARDWRARNTGELFF; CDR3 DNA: TGCAGTGCTAGAGATTGGAGGGCAAGGAACACCGGGGAGCTGTTTTTT
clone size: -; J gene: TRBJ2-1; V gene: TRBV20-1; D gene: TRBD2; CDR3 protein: CSAKKRGLAGSYNEQFF; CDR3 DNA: TGCAGTGCCAAAAAAAGGGGCCTAGCGGGTTCCTACAATGAGCAGTTCTTC
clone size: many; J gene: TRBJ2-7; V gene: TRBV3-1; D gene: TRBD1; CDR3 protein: CASSRPGTGSYEQYF; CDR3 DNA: TGTGCCAGCAGCCGACCCGGGACAGGGTCCTACGAGCAGTACTTC
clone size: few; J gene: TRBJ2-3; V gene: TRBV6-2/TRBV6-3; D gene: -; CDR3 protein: CASSDSTGNTDTQYF; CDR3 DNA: TGTGCCAGCAGCGACTCGACTGGGAACACAGATACGCAGTATTTT
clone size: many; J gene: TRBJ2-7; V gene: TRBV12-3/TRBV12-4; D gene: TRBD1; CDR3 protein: CASSLGTGNNYEQYF; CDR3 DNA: TGTGCCAGCAGCCTTGGGACAGGGAACAACTACGAGCAGTACTTC
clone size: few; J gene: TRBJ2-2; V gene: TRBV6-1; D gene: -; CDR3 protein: CASSPAVNGELFF; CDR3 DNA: TGTGCCAGCAGCCCGGCTGTTAACGGGGAGCTGTTTTTT
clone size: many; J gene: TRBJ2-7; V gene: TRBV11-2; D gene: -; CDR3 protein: CASSLAPQTWYEQYF; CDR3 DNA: TGTGCCAGCAGCTTAGCTCCCCAGACATGGTACGAGCAGTACTTC
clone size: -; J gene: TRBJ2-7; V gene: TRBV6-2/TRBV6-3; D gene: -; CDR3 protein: CASIPRDGAYEQYF; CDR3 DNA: TGTGCCAGCATCCCCCGGGACGGCGCCTACGAGCAGTACTTC
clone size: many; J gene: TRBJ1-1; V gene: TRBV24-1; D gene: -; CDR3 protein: CATSATRNTEAFF; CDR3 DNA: TGTGCCACCAGTGCCACCCGGAACACTGAAGCTTTCTTT
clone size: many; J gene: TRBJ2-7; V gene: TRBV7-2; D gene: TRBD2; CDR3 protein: CASSTSVSYEQYF; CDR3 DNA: TGTGCCAGCAGCACTAGCGTCTCCTACGAGCAGTACTTC
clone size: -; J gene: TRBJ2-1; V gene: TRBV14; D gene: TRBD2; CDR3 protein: CASSQDGGRPYNEQFF; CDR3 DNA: TGTGCCAGCAGCCAAGATGGCGGGAGGCCCTACAATGAGCAGTTCTTC
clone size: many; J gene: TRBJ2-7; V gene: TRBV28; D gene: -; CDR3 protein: CASSRQAPYVQYF; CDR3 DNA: TGTGCCAGCAGTAGACAGGCCCCCTATGTGCAGTACTTC
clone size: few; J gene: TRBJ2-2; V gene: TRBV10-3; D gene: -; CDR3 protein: CAISAGTTNTGELFF; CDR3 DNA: TGTGCCATCAGTGCCGGGACGACGAACACCGGGGAGCTGTTTTTT
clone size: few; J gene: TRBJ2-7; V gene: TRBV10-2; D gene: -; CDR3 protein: CASSDNSREQYF; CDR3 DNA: TGCGCCAGCTCGGACAACAGCCGCGAGCAGTACTTC
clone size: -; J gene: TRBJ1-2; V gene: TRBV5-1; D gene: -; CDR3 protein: CASSAPTGKRDYGYTF; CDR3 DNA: TGCGCCAGCAGCGCACCAACAGGGAAAAGAGACTATGGCTACACCTTC
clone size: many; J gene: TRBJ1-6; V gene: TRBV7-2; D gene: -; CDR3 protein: CASSLVGASSDNSPLHF; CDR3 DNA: TGTGCCAGCAGCTTAGTGGGGGCTTCTTCTGATAATTCACCCCTCCACTTT